Listed below are T cell receptor beta chains from one sample, sequenced in a study of blood T cell repertoires in COVID-19. Profiled with immunoSEQ multiplex PCR; TCRdb holds only in-frame clones, not every one. The sample holds some 290,000 clones; almost 90% are singletons and the top ten take less than 3.5%. Sequenced sample: peripheral blood. Receptors originate from a woman aged 25 to 39 with COVID-19, enrolled during active disease. The CDR3 runs from the conserved cysteine through the conserved F or W. Each record gives: D gene, V gene, J gene, clone size, CDR3 DNA, CDR3 protein. The D gene is left open where the match is weak. A row's size may be missing; if present it is once, few, many or a size class.

d_gene: TRBD2
v_gene: TRBV9
j_gene: TRBJ2-5
abundance: .
CDR3nt: TGTGCCAGCAGCGTAAAGGTAACGGGGGGACAAGAGACCCAGTACTTC
CDR3aa: CASSVKVTGGQETQYF

d_gene: TRBD1
v_gene: TRBV5-1
j_gene: TRBJ1-5
abundance: many
CDR3nt: TGCGCCAGCAGCTTGGGGTCGGACAGGGGAAGTCAGCCCCAGCATTTT
CDR3aa: CASSLGSDRGSQPQHF

d_gene: .
v_gene: TRBV6-6
j_gene: TRBJ2-5
abundance: .
CDR3nt: TGTGCCAGCACCCCACAGGGTCCCCCCCAAGAGACCCAGTACTTC
CDR3aa: CASTPQGPPQETQYF

d_gene: .
v_gene: TRBV7-9
j_gene: TRBJ2-1
abundance: .
CDR3nt: TGTGCCAGCAGCTTAGAGGTCAACAGGAATGAGCAGTTCTTC
CDR3aa: CASSLEVNRNEQFF

d_gene: .
v_gene: TRBV5-6
j_gene: TRBJ1-1
abundance: .
CDR3nt: TGTGCCAGCAGCTGGGTCCGAGGGAACAATCGTATGAACACTGAAGCTTTCTTT
CDR3aa: CASSWVRGNNRMNTEAFF

d_gene: .
v_gene: TRBV5-5
j_gene: TRBJ1-6
abundance: .
CDR3nt: TGTGCCAGCAGCTGGGAGGCCGCTGGGGTTATTTCACCCCTCCACTTT
CDR3aa: CASSWEAAGVISPLHF

d_gene: .
v_gene: TRBV19
j_gene: TRBJ1-1
abundance: .
CDR3nt: TGTGCCAGTATTTCTGGCGGCACTGAAGCTTTCTTT
CDR3aa: CASISGGTEAFF

d_gene: TRBD1
v_gene: TRBV10-3
j_gene: TRBJ1-4
abundance: .
CDR3nt: TGTGCCATCAGCCCCGGGACAGGGGATGAAAAACTGTTTTTT
CDR3aa: CAISPGTGDEKLFF

d_gene: TRBD1
v_gene: TRBV18
j_gene: TRBJ2-2
abundance: .
CDR3nt: TGTGCCAGCTCACCTGGGACAGTACCCGGGGAGCTGTTTTTT
CDR3aa: CASSPGTVPGELFF

d_gene: .
v_gene: TRBV12-3/TRBV12-4
j_gene: TRBJ1-1
abundance: .
CDR3nt: TGTGCCAGCAGTTTTACACTGAACACTGAAGCTTTCTTT
CDR3aa: CASSFTLNTEAFF

d_gene: .
v_gene: TRBV4-1
j_gene: TRBJ1-1
abundance: .
CDR3nt: TGCGCCAGCAGCCAAGTCCCCCGTTCGAACACTGAAGCTTTCTTT
CDR3aa: CASSQVPRSNTEAFF

d_gene: .
v_gene: TRBV15
j_gene: TRBJ2-7
abundance: .
CDR3nt: TGTGCCACCAGCAGAGATCTAGGGGCAGACGAGCAGTACTTC
CDR3aa: CATSRDLGADEQYF